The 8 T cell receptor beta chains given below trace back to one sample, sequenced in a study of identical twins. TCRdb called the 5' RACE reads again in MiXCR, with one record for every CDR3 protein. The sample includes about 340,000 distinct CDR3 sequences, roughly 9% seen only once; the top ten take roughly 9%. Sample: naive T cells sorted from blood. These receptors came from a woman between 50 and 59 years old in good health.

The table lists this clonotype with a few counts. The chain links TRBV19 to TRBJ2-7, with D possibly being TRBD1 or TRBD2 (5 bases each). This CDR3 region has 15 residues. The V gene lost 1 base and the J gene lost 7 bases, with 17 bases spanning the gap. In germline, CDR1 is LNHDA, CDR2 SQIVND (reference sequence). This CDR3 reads CASSIGGPRDAEQYF. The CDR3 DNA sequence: TGTGCCAGTAGTATAGGAGGCCCCCGGGACGCGGAGCAGTACTTC.

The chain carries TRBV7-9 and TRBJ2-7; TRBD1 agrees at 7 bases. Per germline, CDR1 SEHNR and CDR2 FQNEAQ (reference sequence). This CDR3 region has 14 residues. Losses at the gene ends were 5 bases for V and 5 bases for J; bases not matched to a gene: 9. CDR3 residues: CASSIWDSGDEQYV. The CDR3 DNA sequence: TGTGCCAGCAGCATATGGGACAGTGGAGACGAGCAGTACGTC.

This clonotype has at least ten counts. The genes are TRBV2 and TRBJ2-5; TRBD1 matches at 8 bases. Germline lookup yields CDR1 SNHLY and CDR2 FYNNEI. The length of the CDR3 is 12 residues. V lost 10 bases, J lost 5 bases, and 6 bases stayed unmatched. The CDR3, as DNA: TGTGCCACTATGGACAGGGTTGAGACCCAGTACTTC. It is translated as CATMDRVETQYF.

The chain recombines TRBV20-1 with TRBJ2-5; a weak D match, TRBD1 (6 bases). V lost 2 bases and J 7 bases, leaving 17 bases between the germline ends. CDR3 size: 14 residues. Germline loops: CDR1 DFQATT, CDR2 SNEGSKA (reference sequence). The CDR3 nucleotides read TGCAGTGCTAGATTGACAGGCAGCGAGCGGACCCAGTACTTC. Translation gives CSARLTGSERTQYF.

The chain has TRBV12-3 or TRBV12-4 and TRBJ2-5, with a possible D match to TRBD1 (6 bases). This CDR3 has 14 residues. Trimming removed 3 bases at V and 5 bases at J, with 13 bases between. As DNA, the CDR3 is TGTGCCAGCAGTTTTGACGCCAGGGGTGAGACCCAGTACTTC. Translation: CASSFDARGETQYF.

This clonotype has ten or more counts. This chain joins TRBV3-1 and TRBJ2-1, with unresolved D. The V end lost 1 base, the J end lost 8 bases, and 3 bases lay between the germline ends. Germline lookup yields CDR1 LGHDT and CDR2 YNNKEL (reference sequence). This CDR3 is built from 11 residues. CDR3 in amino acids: CASSQVHEQFF. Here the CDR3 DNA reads TGTGCCAGCAGCCAAGTCCATGAGCAGTTCTTC.

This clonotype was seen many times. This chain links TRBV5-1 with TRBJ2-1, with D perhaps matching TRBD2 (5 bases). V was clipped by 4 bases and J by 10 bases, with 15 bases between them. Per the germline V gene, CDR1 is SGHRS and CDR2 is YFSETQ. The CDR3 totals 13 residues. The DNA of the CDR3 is TGCGCCAGCAGCGGCTATTCGGGGAGCGAGCAGTTCTTC. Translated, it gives CASSGYSGSEQFF.

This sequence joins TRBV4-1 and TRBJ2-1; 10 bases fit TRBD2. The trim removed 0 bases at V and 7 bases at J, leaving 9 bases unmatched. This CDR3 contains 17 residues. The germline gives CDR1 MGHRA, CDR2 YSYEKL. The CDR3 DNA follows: TGCGCCAGCAGCCAAGAGAGTCCTAGCGGGAGTATAAATGAGCAGTTCTTC. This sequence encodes CASSQESPSGSINEQFF.